Below are 17 T cell receptor beta chains sequenced from a single sample in a study of blood T cell repertoires in COVID-19. Produced via immunoSEQ multiplex PCR; TCRdb's table is partial and in-frame only. The sample holds 50,000 to 70,000 clones, more than 80% seen once. The sample comprised peripheral blood. These receptors originate from a woman older than 75 with active COVID-19.

The chain links TRBV5-1 to TRBJ1-2, with a possible D match to TRBD1 (5 bases). Per germline, CDR1 SGHRS and CDR2 YFSETQ. The V end was cut by 4 bases, the J end by 4 bases, with 11 bases between. The CDR3 totals 13 residues. The CDR3, as DNA: TGCGCCAGCAGCCCAGGGACTGGCTATGGCTACACCTTC. Amino acid sequence: CASSPGTGYGYTF.

V usage is TRBV5-1 and J usage is TRBJ2-2, with D perhaps matching TRBD1 (6 bases). The ends were cut back, 2 bases at V and 3 bases at J, with 20 bases in the middle. CDR1 SGHRS and CDR2 YFSETQ come from the germline V gene. The CDR3 runs to 18 residues. The CDR3 sequence is CASSFLGTPGAYTGELFF. CDR3 in DNA: TGCGCCAGCAGCTTCCTCGGGACACCTGGGGCATACACCGGGGAGCTGTTTTTT.

This chain connects TRBV2 to TRBJ1-2; 8 positions agree with TRBD1. From germline, CDR1 is SNHLY and CDR2 FYNNEI. The CDR3 is 15 residues long. V was clipped by 0 bases and J by 5 bases; unmatched bases: 5. The CDR3 protein is CASSEAPGGGYGYTF. Written as DNA, the CDR3 is TGTGCCAGCAGTGAAGCCCCAGGGGGCGGGTATGGCTACACCTTC. The complete variable domain, with remaining parts taken from reference TRBV2 and TRBJ1-2, reads EPEVTQTPSHQVTQMGQEVILRCVPISNHLYFYWYRQILGQKVEFLVSFYNNEISEKSEIFDDQFSVERPDGSNFTLKIRSTKLEDSAMYFCASSEAPGGGYGYTFGSGTRLTVV.

The chain carries TRBV24-1 and TRBJ2-1, with 11 positions matching TRBD2. Germline trimming cut 7 bases from V and 8 bases from J; bases unmatched to any gene: 9. CDR3 length: 15 residues. Germline CDR1 and CDR2: KGHDR and SFDVKD. CDR3 DNA sequence: TGTGCCACCAGCCATCTTAGCGGGGGGGCGTATGAGCAGTTCTTC. Translated: CATSHLSGGAYEQFF.

J is TRBJ1-6 and V is TRBV5-4; D is unclear. Trimming took 0 bases from V and 10 from J, leaving 11 bases between them. Germline CDR1 and CDR2: SGHNT and YYREEE (reference sequence). The CDR3 has 14 residues. This chain's CDR3 is CASSLADIQSPLHF. DNA of the CDR3: TGTGCCAGCAGCTTGGCCGATATCCAGTCACCCCTCCACTTT.

The CDR3 loop is CSAKREGVSYEQYF. CDR3 coding DNA: TGCAGCGCCAAGCGGGAGGGGGTTTCCTACGAGCAGTACTTC. The V gene is TRBV29-1, the J gene TRBJ2-7, with 10 bases aligning to TRBD2. CDR1 and CDR2 from the germline V gene are SQVTM and ANQGSEA. CDR3 length: 14 amino acids. Trimming removed 7 bases from V and 1 base from J; junction bases left unmatched: 7.

The chain recombines TRBV2 with TRBJ1-2; a weak D match, TRBD1 (6 bases). This CDR3 region has 15 residues. The germline V gene encodes CDR1 SNHLY and CDR2 FYNNEI. The V and J ends lost 3 bases and 7 bases respectively, with 18 bases between them. CDR3 nucleotides: TGTGCCAGCAGTGAGCTCCAGGGGCAGGCGGGTGGCTACACCTTC. This translates into CASSELQGQAGGYTF.

The CDR3, as DNA: TGTGCCAGCAGCTTAGGGACAGGGGACAACACCGGGGAGCTGTTTTTT. This encodes CASSLGTGDNTGELFF. V is TRBV5-5 and J is TRBJ2-2; 10 bases map to TRBD1. The CDR3 length is 16 residues. V dropped 2 bases and J dropped 2; count of bases not matched to a gene: 3. Germline CDR1 is SGHKS and CDR2 is YYEKEE (reference sequence).

The V and J genes are TRBV5-5 and TRBJ2-2; 7 nucleotides align to TRBD1. The CDR3 totals 15 residues. Germline CDR1 reads SGHKS; CDR2 reads YYEKEE (reference sequence). The junction had 9 bases not matched to a gene; V was cut back by 3 bases and J by 7 bases. CDR3 bases: TGTGCCAGCAGCTGGGCAGGGGGAAGGGGCGGGGAGCTGTTTTTT. It yields the protein CASSWAGGRGGELFF.

The V and J genes are TRBV4-1 and TRBJ2-2; maybe TRBD2 (6 bases). The CDR3 totals 19 residues. Germline V gene lookup returns CDR1 MGHRA and CDR2 YSYEKL. Trimming removed 4 bases at V and 0 bases at J, with 21 bases between. This CDR3 is CASSLLKVGGIPNTGELFF. As DNA, the CDR3 is TGCGCCAGCAGCCTCCTAAAGGTCGGGGGAATACCGAACACCGGGGAGCTGTTTTTT.

The chain is built from TRBV5-1 and TRBJ2-2; TRBD2 might be the D (6 bases). Per the germline V gene, CDR1 is SGHRS and CDR2 is YFSETQ. The CDR3 runs 15 residues. The germline V and J ends were trimmed by 2 bases and 4 bases, with 12 bases remaining between them. The CDR3 is CASSLGTPGTGELFF. CDR3 coding DNA: TGCGCCAGCAGCTTAGGGACTCCCGGCACCGGGGAGCTGTTTTTT.

This clone was recorded only once. The chain links TRBV29-1 to TRBJ2-3, with 15 bases identical to TRBD2. The CDR3 runs 17 residues. CDR1 is SQVTM and CDR2 is ANQGSEA in the germline V gene. V lost 8 bases and J lost 4; bases outside the gene matches: 13. The chain's CDR3 is CSSTGTSGRSRADTQYF. CDR3 nucleotides: TGCAGCTCAACCGGGACTAGCGGGAGGAGTCGCGCAGATACGCAGTATTTT.

V usage is TRBV7-6 and J usage is TRBJ1-5; 8 bases agree with TRBD1. The J segment lost 4 bases and the V segment lost 2 bases, leaving 13 bases of the junction unmatched. Germline lookup yields CDR1 SGHVS and CDR2 FNYEAQ. This CDR3 spans 18 amino acids. The CDR3 reads CASSLTLDFGQGNQPQHF. Written as DNA, the CDR3 is TGTGCCAGCAGCTTAACTCTAGACTTCGGACAGGGTAATCAGCCCCAGCATTTT.

The chain combines TRBV9 with TRBJ2-5; 13 nucleotides line up with TRBD2. CDR1 and CDR2 from the germline V gene are SGDLS and YYNGEE. CDR3 length: 14 residues. Unmatched junction bases numbered 1, after V lost 3 bases and J lost 5 bases. The CDR3 protein is CASSGTSGGETQYF. The CDR3, as DNA: TGTGCCAGCAGCGGGACTAGCGGGGGTGAGACCCAGTACTTC.

The gene calls are TRBV6-5 and TRBJ1-2; no firm D call. The V end was cut by 4 bases, the J end by 3 bases, with 9 bases between. The germline CDR1 and CDR2 sequences are MNHEY and SVGAGI. The CDR3 contains 13 residues. For the CDR3, the DNA is TGTGCCAGCAGTTCGGGTTCTTACTATGGCTACACCTTC. This encodes CASSSGSYYGYTF.

This sequence joins TRBV27 and TRBJ1-4; D remains ambiguous. In germline, CDR1 is MNHEY, CDR2 SMNVEV (reference sequence). The CDR3 is made up of 15 amino acids. V was pared by 0 bases and J by 3 bases, with 8 bases between. The CDR3: CASSLSGSPNEKLFF. Here the CDR3 DNA reads TGTGCCAGCAGTTTATCTGGGAGTCCTAATGAAAAACTGTTTTTT.

The table lists this clone with a few counts. The chain carries TRBV7-2 and TRBJ2-7; 9 bases match TRBD1. Germline values: CDR1 SGHTA, CDR2 FQGNSA. The ends lost 3 bases at V and 3 bases at J; junction bases unmatched: 6. The CDR3 has 15 amino acids. For the CDR3, the DNA is TGTGCCAGCAGCTTTGCGACAGGGGGTGTCTACGAGCAGTACTTC. Amino acid sequence: CASSFATGGVYEQYF.